This T cell receptor beta chain was sequenced during a study of T cells expressing NK-cell markers. CDR3 length: 15 residues. The germline V gene encodes CDR1 SQVTM and CDR2 ANQGSEA. TCRdb re-called the 5' RACE reads; every CDR3 protein appears as one record, without DNA. This sample contains about 170,000 distinct CDR3 sequences. The sample consisted of blood T cells: a sorted CD56 or NKG2C T cell subset, CD4+ or CD8+ T cells, or bulk PBMC T cells (not recorded which). The sequence was obtained from a man aged 18 to 69 in good health. The chain employs TRBV29-1 and TRBJ1-2; the TCRdb call, TRBD1, lacks DNA for checking. The CDR3 reads CSATRRMGADYGYTF.